The 10 T cell receptor beta chains below come from one sample, sequenced in a study of T cell responses to AZD1222 COVID-19 vaccine. TCRdb keeps only in-frame clones here, not all; method: immunoSEQ multiplex PCR. Of roughly 120,000 clones in the sample, just under 95% were seen once. Sequencing was performed on peripheral blood, taken on day 0 of AZD1222 vaccination. The receptor set was obtained from an adult in good health.

The CDR3 nucleotides are TGTGCCAGCAGCTTGCGGCGCGACTTCTACACAGATACGCAGTATTTT. It specifies CASSLRRDFYTDTQYF. The V and J genes are TRBV5-6 and TRBJ2-3; D is unclear. Germline assignment: CDR1 SGHDT and CDR2 YYEEEE. The CDR3 length is 16 residues. V was clipped by 1 base and J by 2 bases, with 14 bases between them. Combining the CDR3 with reference TRBV5-6 and TRBJ2-3 gives the whole variable domain DAGVTQSPTHLIKTRGQQVTLRCSPKSGHDTVSWYQQALGQGPQFIFQYYEEEERQRGNFPDRFSGHQFPNYSSELNVNALLLGDSALYLCASSLRRDFYTDTQYFGPGTRLTVL.

Points on this clone: This CDR3 is also generated by other DNA sequences in the sample. The chain joins TRBV20-1 to TRBJ1-1; D not resolved. This CDR3 contains 11 residues. CDR1 and CDR2 from the germline V gene are DFQATT and SNEGSKA (reference sequence). Trimming took 6 bases from V and 1 from J, leaving 6 bases between them. CDR3: CSARANTEAFF. The CDR3 bases are TGCAGTGCAAGGGCGAACACTGAAGCTTTCTTT.

The chain recombines TRBV10-2 with TRBJ2-7; 14 nucleotides match TRBD2. Per the germline V gene, CDR1 is WSHSY and CDR2 is SAAADI. The CDR3 runs to 16 residues. After removal of 0 bases from V and 3 bases from J, the junction contained 1 base not matched to a gene. As DNA, the CDR3 is TGCGCCAGCAGTGAGTCGGGGACTAGCGGGAGCTACGAGCAGTACTTC. This gives the protein CASSESGTSGSYEQYF.

This clone was observed a single time. The rearrangement links TRBV18 to TRBJ2-5, with D possibly TRBD2 on 6 matching bases. The CDR3 loop spans 14 amino acids. Germline lookup yields CDR1 KGHSH and CDR2 LQKENI. With 4 bases removed from V and 5 bases from J, the gap between germline ends came to 14 bases. CDR3 sequence: CASSQERLVETQYF. CDR3 in DNA: TGTGCCAGCTCACAAGAACGACTAGTCGAGACCCAGTACTTC.

This chain connects TRBV10-1 to TRBJ1-1, with 10 bases aligning to TRBD1. This CDR3 comprises 17 residues. V lost 8 bases and J lost 5; bases outside the gene matches: 17. Germline loops: CDR1 WNHNN, CDR2 SYGVQD (reference sequence). Written as DNA, the CDR3 is TGCGCCAGCCCAAAAGAGGAACGGACAGGGGGGAAGACTGAAGCTTTCTTT. Protein product: CASPKEERTGGKTEAFF.

The rearrangement links TRBV7-3 to TRBJ1-5, with 8 bases that match TRBD1. The germline CDR1 and CDR2 sequences are SGHTA and FQGTGA. This CDR3 region has 13 residues. With V trimmed by 6 bases and J by 7 bases, 5 bases remained unmatched. CDR3 in amino acids: CASSTDRGQPQHF. CDR3 DNA sequence: TGTGCCAGCAGTACTGACAGGGGCCAGCCCCAGCATTTT.

The chain combines TRBV11-3 with TRBJ1-2; tentative D call: TRBD1 (6 bases). The length of the CDR3 is 13 residues. The germline gives CDR1 SGHNT, CDR2 YENEEA. V was trimmed by 5 bases and J by 8 bases, leaving 15 bases between them. CDR3 sequence reads: CASSQDRRLGYTF. The CDR3 coding sequence is TGTGCCAGCAGCCAAGACAGGAGACTAGGCTACACCTTC.

In this sample, this clone turned up once. This chain uses TRBV4-1 with TRBJ2-7; possibly TRBD2 for D (6 bases). Trimming stripped 0 bases from V and 3 bases from J, with 27 bases between. The germline gives CDR1 MGHRA, CDR2 YSYEKL. The CDR3 is 20 residues long. CDR3 DNA sequence: TGCGCCAGCAGCCAAGATAAAAACGAGGGAGGCCGAACTATTAACTACGAGCAGTACTTC. Translation gives CASSQDKNEGGRTINYEQYF.

V is TRBV4-2 and J is TRBJ1-2, with D tentatively TRBD1 (5 bases). Germline-derived CDR1 and CDR2 are LGHNA and YNFKEQ. V shed 2 bases and J shed 5 bases, with 15 bases lying between them. This CDR3 is built from 15 residues. This CDR3 is CASSQITGGGYGYTF. CDR3 nucleotide sequence: TGTGCCAGCAGCCAAATTACAGGCGGGGGGTATGGCTACACCTTC.

The chain recombines TRBV19 with TRBJ1-2; TRBD1 matches 7 bases. CDR1 is LNHDA, CDR2 SQIVND, per germline (reference sequence). The CDR3 spans 14 residues. V shed 2 bases, J shed 12 bases, and the junction held 12 bases outside the gene matches. CDR3 nucleotides: TGTGCCAGTAGTATAAAGTCGGGACAGCTGCCTGACACCTTC. The encoded protein is CASSIKSGQLPDTF. Supplemented by reference TRBV19 and TRBJ1-2, the full variable domain reads DGGITQSPKYLFRKEGQNVTLSCEQNLNHDAMYWYRQDPGQGLRLIYYSQIVNDFQKGDIAEGYSVSREKKESFPLTVTSAQKNPTAFYLCASSIKSGQLPDTFGSGTRLTVV.